These 15 T cell receptor beta chains share one sample of origin, sequenced in a study of CXCR3-negative and CXCR3-positive naive CD8 T cells. cDNA libraries for TRB were generated by 5' RACE incorporating UMI labels. TCRdb re-called the 5' RACE reads; one entry per CDR3 protein, DNA not given. The specimen's table records 50,000 to 75,000 distinct CDR3 sequences. Sequences were obtained from naive CXCR3- CD8+ T cells from blood. Subset described: CD45RO-CCR7+CD27+CD95- naive CD8+ T cells lacking CXCR3 (TNR3-). The receptors shown here come from a human donor in good health. Some clones in this sample may be carry-over from other donors' samples.

The chain carries TRBV24-1 and TRBJ2-5; TCRdb calls TRBD1, which cannot be checked without DNA. Germline assignment: CDR1 KGHDR and CDR2 SFDVKD. The CDR3 length is 17 residues. The CDR3: CATSDRRGGALQETRYF.

This chain uses TRBV6-2 or TRBV6-3 with TRBJ2-2. The CDR3 is 12 residues long. CDR1 and CDR2 (germline): MNHEY, SVGEGT. CDR3 amino acids: CASSYSPGELFF.

The chain employs TRBV29-1 and TRBJ2-1; TCRdb reports TRBD1, a call that lacks DNA to check it against. Germline V gives CDR1 SQVTM, CDR2 ANQGSEA. The CDR3 runs to 15 residues. The CDR3 is CSVEGPGGDIYEQFF.

The J gene is TRBJ2-2, the V gene TRBV12-3 or TRBV12-4; TCRdb proposes TRBD1, but this gene call is untestable without DNA. The CDR3 totals 14 residues. The CDR3 sequence: CASSLQGYTGELFF.

The chain has TRBV2 and TRBJ2-1; TCRdb's D call, TRBD2, is unchecked because there is no DNA. CDR3 length: 16 amino acids. Looked up from germline, CDR1 is SNHLY and CDR2 is FYNNEI. CDR3 protein: CASSEALSGGPNEQFF.

The chain combines TRBV15 with TRBJ2-1; TCRdb gives TRBD1 as the D gene, but with no DNA this cannot be confirmed. This CDR3 is built from 16 residues. The germline V gene encodes CDR1 LNHNV and CDR2 YYDKDF (reference sequence). CDR3 sequence reads: CATSRERTGGLDEQFF.

The genes are TRBV9 and TRBJ2-5. The CDR3 spans 14 residues. The germline gives CDR1 SGDLS, CDR2 YYNGEE. CDR3 sequence: CASSRRGTQETQYF.

V and J are TRBV4-3 and TRBJ1-2. The germline V gene encodes CDR1 LGHNA and CDR2 YSLEER. The CDR3 spans 12 residues. CDR3 sequence reads: CASSQDWYGYTF.

V usage is TRBV7-2 and J usage is TRBJ1-5; the TCRdb call, TRBD1, lacks DNA for checking. CDR3 length: 15 residues. Germline CDR1 and CDR2: SGHTA and FQGNSA. This CDR3 reads CASSWSWSGNQPQHF.

This sequence joins TRBV7-6 and TRBJ2-7; TCRdb designates TRBD1, a call that cannot be tested without DNA. The germline V gene has CDR1 SGHVS and CDR2 FNYEAQ. CDR3 length: 15 residues. The CDR3 region is CASSLESGGSYEQYF.

CDR3 in amino acids: CSVRSGVNYGYTF. The rearrangement uses TRBV29-1 and TRBJ1-2; TCRdb's D call, TRBD1, is unchecked because there is no DNA. There are 13 residues in the CDR3. The germline CDR1 and CDR2 sequences are SQVTM and ANQGSEA.

The chain is built from TRBV28 and TRBJ2-7; TCRdb picks TRBD1, but there is no DNA to check that call. The CDR3 spans 14 residues. Germline loops: CDR1 MDHEN, CDR2 SYDVKM. The chain's CDR3 is CASSFRGVSYEQYF.

The chain recombines TRBV4-1 with TRBJ1-3; absent DNA, TCRdb's TRBD1 call cannot be checked. The germline V gene has CDR1 MGHRA and CDR2 YSYEKL. The CDR3 has 15 amino acids. The CDR3 spells CASSQTGGSGNTIYF.

V usage is TRBV12-3 or TRBV12-4 and J usage is TRBJ2-6; TCRdb selects TRBD1, and the lack of DNA leaves this call unchecked. The CDR3 totals 15 residues. This CDR3 is CASSPGGHGANVLTF.

The chain uses TRBV7-2 and TRBJ2-7; TCRdb lists TRBD1, though no DNA is available to test this call. Germline V gene sequence: CDR1 SGHTA, CDR2 FQGNSA. The CDR3 has 14 amino acids. The CDR3 sequence: CASSSGTGSVEQYF.